Following are 30 T cell receptor beta chains from one sample sequenced in a study of T cell responses to AZD1222 COVID-19 vaccine. Profiling relied on immunoSEQ multiplex PCR, and the TCRdb table lists in-frame clones only, not all of them. The sample holds about 140,000 clones; roughly 92% are singletons and the top ten take roughly 5%. The sequencing here drew on peripheral blood, taken on day 0 of AZD1222 vaccination. The receptors shown here come from an adult in good health.

V is TRBV4-2 and J is TRBJ1-6; D ambiguous. CDR3 length: 14 amino acids. CDR1 and CDR2 from the germline V gene are LGHNA and YNFKEQ. Trimming removed 3 bases from V and 5 bases from J, with 8 bases in between. The CDR3 protein is CASSQSVDNSPLHF. The CDR3 DNA sequence: TGTGCCAGCAGCCAGAGTGTCGATAATTCACCCCTCCACTTT.

The chain joins TRBV28 to TRBJ1-5; D unclear. This CDR3 is built from 14 residues. Trimming cost V 6 bases and J 0 bases, with 9 bases left between them. The germline V gene has CDR1 MDHEN and CDR2 SYDVKM. The CDR3 nucleotides read TGTGCCAGCAGCCTAGGCAGTAGCAATCAGCCCCAGCATTTT. Translated: CASSLGSSNQPQHF.

Here the CDR3 DNA reads TGTGCCAGCAGTTTGGACAGGGCCTATGGCTACACCTTC. It specifies CASSLDRAYGYTF. The chain has TRBV6-5 and TRBJ1-2, with 8 bases identical to TRBD1. CDR3 size: 13 residues. The V gene's germline CDR1 is MNHEY and CDR2 SVGAGI. The V gene end was trimmed by 4 bases and the J gene end by 4 bases; junction bases not matched to a gene: 2.

The chain recombines TRBV5-1 with TRBJ2-6, with 7 bases that match TRBD2. Per the germline V gene, CDR1 is SGHRS and CDR2 is YFSETQ. The V gene end was trimmed by 6 bases and the J gene end by 0 bases; junction bases not matched to a gene: 6. This CDR3 contains 16 residues. CDR3: CASKGGAVSGANVLTF. The CDR3 nucleotides are TGCGCCAGCAAGGGAGGGGCGGTCTCTGGGGCCAACGTCCTGACTTTC.

The chain uses TRBV6-5 and TRBJ1-3; tentative D call: TRBD1 (5 bases). Trimming pared 7 bases from V and 0 bases from J, leaving 13 bases between. The CDR3 is 15 amino acids. Looked up from germline, CDR1 is MNHEY and CDR2 is SVGAGI. CDR3 DNA: TGTGCCAGCAAAAGGGACTCCAGCTCTGGAAACACCATATATTTT. Its translation is CASKRDSSSGNTIYF.

This clone was counted a few times. The J gene is TRBJ2-1, the V gene TRBV24-1, with 7 bases aligning to TRBD1. CDR1 and CDR2 from the germline V gene are KGHDR and SFDVKD. The V and J ends lost 9 bases and 8 bases, in that order; junction bases with no gene match: 18. The CDR3 is made up of 16 amino acids. CDR3 nucleotides: TGTGCCACCGGCCCCCGCCAAGGGGGCGGGTACGATGAGCAGTTCTTC. It is translated as CATGPRQGGGYDEQFF.

The chain links TRBV13 to TRBJ2-3; TRBD2 matches 10 bases. CDR3 length equals 19 residues. V was clipped by 5 bases and J by 6 bases; unmatched bases: 20. Germline V gene data show CDR1 as PRHDT and CDR2 as FYEKMQ (reference sequence). CDR3 amino acids: CASSRLILTSGENADTQYF. Here the CDR3 DNA reads TGTGCCAGCAGCCGCCTCATCTTAACTAGCGGGGAAAATGCGGATACGCAGTATTTT.

The chain links TRBV4-1 to TRBJ1-3; D not resolved. The V and J ends lost 1 base and 0 bases respectively, with 7 bases between them. CDR1 is MGHRA and CDR2 is YSYEKL in the germline V gene. The CDR3 is 15 residues long. The CDR3 here is CASSQVMGSGNTIYF. The CDR3 DNA reads as TGCGCCAGCAGCCAAGTAATGGGCTCTGGAAACACCATATATTTT.

The chain has TRBV18 and TRBJ1-5; D gene ambiguous. The length of the CDR3 is 15 residues. The V gene's germline CDR1 is KGHSH and CDR2 LQKENI. Trimming removed 2 bases at V and 1 base at J, with 9 bases between. The CDR3 nucleotides read TGTGCCAGCTCACCAAGTATGCACAGCAATCAGCCCCAGCATTTT. Residues: CASSPSMHSNQPQHF.

The chain couples TRBV24-1 to TRBJ2-3, with 8 positions matching TRBD1. After removal of 0 bases from V and 4 bases from J, the junction contained 5 bases not matched to a gene. Per germline, CDR1 KGHDR and CDR2 SFDVKD. The CDR3 sequence is 16 residues long. This CDR3 is CATSDLLAGGADTQYF. In DNA, the CDR3 is TGTGCCACCAGTGATTTGCTTGCAGGGGGCGCAGATACGCAGTATTTT.

Concerning this clone: The sample carries other DNA sequences with the same CDR3. The J gene is TRBJ1-2, the V gene TRBV27; 7 bases map to TRBD1. CDR1 and CDR2 from the germline V gene are MNHEY and SMNVEV (reference sequence). Losses at the gene ends were 5 bases for V and 7 bases for J; bases not matched to a gene: 7. This CDR3 has 13 residues. The CDR3 DNA reads as TGTGCCAGCAGTCGAACAGGGGTGGGTGGCTACACCTTC. Protein product: CASSRTGVGGYTF.

The chain combines TRBV28 with TRBJ1-2; D not resolved. From germline, CDR1 is MDHEN and CDR2 SYDVKM. With 7 bases removed from V and 5 bases from J, the gap between germline ends came to 20 bases. The CDR3 totals 15 residues. The CDR3 protein is CASTREGAVYYGYTF. The CDR3 DNA reads as TGTGCCAGCACTCGGGAGGGCGCGGTTTATTATGGCTACACCTTC.

The chain links TRBV28 to TRBJ2-7, with D perhaps TRBD2 (6 bases). Germline lookup yields CDR1 MDHEN and CDR2 SYDVKM. V lost 8 bases, J lost 3 bases, and 20 bases lay in between. The CDR3 covers 15 residues. The CDR3 reads CASRKSGLLGYEQYF. Written as DNA, the CDR3 is TGTGCCAGCCGGAAATCGGGACTCCTAGGCTACGAGCAGTACTTC.

This chain joins TRBV6-5 and TRBJ1-2; TRBD1 is a possible D gene (6 bases). The length of the CDR3 is 13 residues. Trimming pared 6 bases from V and 2 bases from J, leaving 10 bases between. Germline loops: CDR1 MNHEY, CDR2 SVGAGI. In DNA form, the CDR3 reads TGTGCCAGCAGCAAGGACAGAAACTATGGCTACACCTTC. Residues: CASSKDRNYGYTF.

The J gene is TRBJ1-1, the V gene TRBV11-2; D remains ambiguous. The germline V and J ends were trimmed by 4 bases and 4 bases, with 13 bases remaining between them. Per germline, CDR1 SGHAT and CDR2 FQNNGV. This CDR3 is built from 14 residues. The CDR3 bases are TGTGCCAGCAGCTCCTCGCGCAGTTTCACTGAAGCTTTCTTT. Amino acid sequence: CASSSSRSFTEAFF.

This clone has just one count. The rearrangement joins TRBV6-5 to TRBJ2-6; D remains ambiguous. V was cut by 0 bases and J by 4 bases, with 10 bases left in between. Germline V gene lookup returns CDR1 MNHEY and CDR2 SVGAGI. This CDR3 is built from 16 residues. The CDR3 here is CASSYSIAAGANVLTF. The CDR3 DNA is TGTGCCAGCAGTTACTCGATAGCTGCGGGGGCCAACGTCCTGACTTTC.

The chain combines TRBV3-1 (or the pseudogene TRBV3-2) with TRBJ2-2, with TRBD1 as a possible D gene (5 bases). Germline values: CDR1 LGHDT, CDR2 YNNKEL (reference sequence). The CDR3 runs to 16 residues. The V end was cut by 4 bases, the J end by 0 bases, with 12 bases between. In nucleotides, the CDR3 is TGTGCCAGCAGCCCCCGACAGTTAACGAACACCGGGGAGCTGTTTTTT. Translated: CASSPRQLTNTGELFF.

V and J are TRBV19 and TRBJ2-2; D is uncertain. The CDR3 is made up of 18 amino acids. In germline, CDR1 is LNHDA, CDR2 SQIVND (reference sequence). V lost 5 bases and J 0 bases, leaving 19 bases between the germline ends. The CDR3 protein is CASSSLFRSGSNTGELFF. The CDR3 bases are TGTGCCAGTAGTTCCCTCTTCCGTTCTGGCTCGAACACCGGGGAGCTGTTTTTT.

The J gene is TRBJ1-5, the V gene TRBV28, with D possibly matching TRBD1 (6 bases). This CDR3 contains 15 residues. Germline V CDR1 and CDR2: MDHEN, SYDVKM. Trimming removed 0 bases from V and 9 bases from J, with 15 bases in between. CDR3 DNA: TGTGCCAGCAGTTTATGGGGTCAAGGGACAAGGCCCCAGCATTTT. It encodes CASSLWGQGTRPQHF.

The chain employs TRBV27 and TRBJ2-3; 7 nucleotides agree with TRBD1. Germline CDR1 MNHEY, CDR2 SMNVEV (reference sequence). There are 15 residues in the CDR3. V lost 5 bases and J lost 0; bases outside the gene matches: 5. The CDR3 region has the DNA TGTGCCAGCAGTAAACGGGACAGAAGCACAGATACGCAGTATTTT. Its protein is CASSKRDRSTDTQYF.

The CDR3 DNA follows: TGTGCTAGTGGTTTAGGGGGCACAGATACGCAGTATTTT. It yields the protein CASGLGGTDTQYF. This chain joins TRBV12-5 and TRBJ2-3; tentative D call: TRBD1 (5 bases). V was cut by 3 bases and J by 1 base, with 5 bases left in between. This CDR3 is built from 13 residues. In germline, CDR1 is LGHNT, CDR2 FRNRAP.

The chain combines TRBV7-9 with TRBJ2-3, with D possibly TRBD2 on 5 matching bases. The germline CDR1 and CDR2 sequences are SEHNR and FQNEAQ (reference sequence). V lost 3 bases to trimming and J lost 2 bases, with 6 bases between them. The CDR3 covers 13 residues. In nucleotides, the CDR3 is TGTGCCAGCAGCTTGAGGGACACAGATACGCAGTATTTT. This encodes CASSLRDTDTQYF.

This rearrangement joins TRBV5-4 to TRBJ2-7; D unresolved. V was trimmed by 1 base and J by 5 bases, leaving 7 bases between them. CDR3 length: 12 amino acids. CDR1 and CDR2 (germline): SGHNT, YYREEE (reference sequence). The CDR3 DNA is TGTGCCAGCAGCTTGACCGTTGACGAGCAGTACTTC. Encoded protein: CASSLTVDEQYF. Looking up the rest from reference TRBV5-4 and TRBJ2-7 gives the full variable domain: ETGVTQSPTHLIKTRGQQVTLRCSSQSGHNTVSWYQQALGQGPQFIFQYYREEENGRGNFPPRFSGLQFPNYSSELNVNALELDDSALYLCASSLTVDEQYFGPGTRLTVT.

The chain combines TRBV3-1 (or the pseudogene TRBV3-2) with TRBJ1-1; 8 bases agree with TRBD1. With 3 bases clipped from V and 4 bases from J, the junction kept 1 base outside the gene matches. Germline CDR1 LGHDT, CDR2 YNNKEL (reference sequence). The CDR3 spans 13 residues. This CDR3 is CASSQTGATEAFF. The CDR3 nucleotides read TGTGCCAGCAGCCAGACAGGGGCCACTGAAGCTTTCTTT.

V and J are TRBV5-8 and TRBJ1-2; the D is unclear. Germline lookup yields CDR1 SGHTS and CDR2 YDEGEE. The ends were cut back, 2 bases at V and 0 bases at J, with 14 bases in the middle. This CDR3 comprises 16 residues. The DNA for the CDR3 is TGTGCCAGCAGCTTTGACGGACCCCTTACTAACTATGGCTACACCTTC. Translating it yields CASSFDGPLTNYGYTF.

This chain joins TRBV19 and TRBJ2-2; D not resolved. Per germline, CDR1 LNHDA and CDR2 SQIVND (reference sequence). Trimming shortened V by 5 bases and J by 1 base, and 14 bases separated the two germline ends. This CDR3 region has 16 residues. CDR3 bases: TGTGCCAGTAGTTTACTACATCTCGAGAACACCGGGGAGCTGTTTTTT. Translation: CASSLLHLENTGELFF. Full variable domain (remainder filled in from reference TRBV19 and TRBJ2-2): DGGITQSPKYLFRKEGQNVTLSCEQNLNHDAMYWYRQDPGQGLRLIYYSQIVNDFQKGDIAEGYSVSREKKESFPLTVTSAQKNPTAFYLCASSLLHLENTGELFFGEGSRLTVL.

Only one count was recorded for this clone. The chain couples TRBV19 to TRBJ2-7, with 10 positions matching TRBD2. The CDR3 covers 17 residues. The V and J ends lost 3 bases and 2 bases, in that order; junction bases with no gene match: 10. CDR1 LNHDA and CDR2 SQIVND come from the germline V gene (reference sequence). The CDR3 DNA sequence: TGTGCCAGTAGTATGCTAGCGGGGGACCCCGACACCTACGAGCAGTACTTC. This translates into CASSMLAGDPDTYEQYF.

The chain has TRBV19 and TRBJ2-7; perhaps TRBD2 as D (6 bases). The V end lost 7 bases, the J end lost 6 bases, and 19 bases lay between the germline ends. CDR3 length equals 14 residues. Germline V gives CDR1 LNHDA, CDR2 SQIVND (reference sequence). CDR3 loop: CASKRAAVVSEQYF. CDR3 nucleotide sequence: TGTGCCAGTAAGCGGGCAGCCGTGGTGAGCGAGCAGTACTTC.

The chain uses TRBV19 and TRBJ1-4, with TRBD1 matching over 8 bases. This CDR3 has 16 amino acids. Germline CDR1 is LNHDA and CDR2 is SQIVND (reference sequence). V lost 3 bases to trimming and J lost 7 bases; unmatched junction nucleotides: 10. The CDR3 protein is CASSINPQGAGEKLFF. CDR3 nucleotides: TGTGCCAGTAGTATTAATCCCCAGGGGGCCGGTGAAAAACTGTTTTTT.

The genes are TRBV2 and TRBJ1-4, with unresolved D. The CDR3 consists of 12 residues. Looked up from germline, CDR1 is SNHLY and CDR2 is FYNNEI. Trimming left V 7 bases short and J 4 bases short, with 7 bases between. The CDR3 here is CASKQNNEKLFF. Here the CDR3 DNA reads TGTGCCAGCAAACAGAATAATGAAAAACTGTTTTTT.